The 9 T cell receptor beta chains listed next were all sequenced from one sample in a study of blood T cell repertoires in COVID-19. Clones were read by immunoSEQ multiplex PCR, and TCRdb kept only the in-frame ones, dropping some. The profile shows hundreds of thousands of clones, more than 75% of them singletons. Sequencing was done on a sample of peripheral blood. These receptors all stem from a woman older than 75 with COVID-19, enrolled during active disease.

The chain combines TRBV10-3 with TRBJ2-7; 7 bases line up with TRBD1. Germline loops: CDR1 ENHRY, CDR2 SYGVKD. V dropped 10 bases and J dropped 2; count of bases not matched to a gene: 5. CDR3 length: 12 residues. The CDR3 spells CASRDSAYEQYF. The CDR3 nucleotides read TGTGCCAGCCGGGACAGCGCCTACGAGCAGTACTTC.

This chain uses TRBV24-1 with TRBJ2-3; unclear D gene. From germline, CDR1 is KGHDR and CDR2 SFDVKD. CDR3 length: 13 amino acids. V shed 6 bases and J shed 0 bases, with 6 bases lying between them. CDR3 residues: CATSSRSTDTQYF. The DNA for the CDR3 is TGTGCCACCAGTTCCCGTAGCACAGATACGCAGTATTTT.

The rearrangement uses TRBV28 and TRBJ2-6; no clear D gene. The CDR3 is 13 amino acids. The germline V gene has CDR1 MDHEN and CDR2 SYDVKM. Between the trimmed V and J ends, which lost 7 bases and 0 bases, there was a span of 4 bases. The CDR3 protein is CASISSGANVLTF. CDR3 DNA sequence: TGTGCCAGCATCTCCTCTGGGGCCAACGTCCTGACTTTC.

CDR3 amino acids: CASSLAGAKNYGYTF. CDR3 nucleotide sequence: TGTGCCAGCAGCTTAGCAGGGGCTAAGAACTATGGCTACACCTTC. The chain is built from TRBV7-8 and TRBJ1-2; maybe TRBD1 (5 bases). V lost 0 bases and J lost 2, with 10 bases in between. Germline loops: CDR1 SGHVS, CDR2 FQNEAQ. This CDR3 is 15 amino acids long.

The V call is TRBV5-3, the J call TRBJ2-1, with D perhaps matching TRBD2 (6 bases). TRBV5-3 is noted as an ORF with a role that remains uncertain. This CDR3 spans 13 amino acids. The V gene lost 4 bases and the J gene lost 10 bases, with 15 bases spanning the gap. In nucleotides, the CDR3 is TGTGCCAGAAGCGCTTTTCAGGGAGGCGAGCAGTTCTTC. Protein sequence: CARSAFQGGEQFF.

The chain joins TRBV7-2 to TRBJ1-2, with unresolved D. The V end lost 1 base, the J end lost 7 bases, and 10 bases lay between the germline ends. Per the germline V gene, CDR1 is SGHTA and CDR2 is FQGNSA. CDR3 length equals 13 residues. CDR3 loop: CASSLGQVPGYTF. CDR3 bases: TGTGCCAGCAGCTTAGGGCAGGTCCCTGGCTACACCTTC.

The gene calls are TRBV7-2 and TRBJ1-1; tentatively, D is TRBD1 (5 bases). With 2 bases removed from V and 2 bases from J, the gap between germline ends came to 12 bases. Germline loops: CDR1 SGHTA, CDR2 FQGNSA. The CDR3 is 15 residues long. CDR3: CASSLFQGYNTEAFF. The CDR3 bases are TGTGCCAGCAGCTTATTTCAGGGATATAACACTGAAGCTTTCTTT.

This rearrangement joins TRBV2 to TRBJ2-7, with 11 nucleotides matching TRBD1. This CDR3 comprises 14 residues. Trimming at V came to 6 bases and at J to 5 bases, leaving 6 bases not matched to a gene. CDR1 is SNHLY, CDR2 FYNNEI, per germline. The DNA of the CDR3 is TGTGCCAGCAGGGTGGACAGGGGGCTTAACGAGCAGTACTTC. Protein: CASRVDRGLNEQYF.

This chain joins TRBV28 and TRBJ2-5, with no clear D. This CDR3 is built from 14 residues. V shed 0 bases and J shed 1 base, with 6 bases lying between them. Germline lookup yields CDR1 MDHEN and CDR2 SYDVKM. The CDR3 is CASSLWASQETQYF. CDR3 coding DNA: TGTGCCAGCAGTTTATGGGCTAGCCAAGAGACCCAGTACTTC.